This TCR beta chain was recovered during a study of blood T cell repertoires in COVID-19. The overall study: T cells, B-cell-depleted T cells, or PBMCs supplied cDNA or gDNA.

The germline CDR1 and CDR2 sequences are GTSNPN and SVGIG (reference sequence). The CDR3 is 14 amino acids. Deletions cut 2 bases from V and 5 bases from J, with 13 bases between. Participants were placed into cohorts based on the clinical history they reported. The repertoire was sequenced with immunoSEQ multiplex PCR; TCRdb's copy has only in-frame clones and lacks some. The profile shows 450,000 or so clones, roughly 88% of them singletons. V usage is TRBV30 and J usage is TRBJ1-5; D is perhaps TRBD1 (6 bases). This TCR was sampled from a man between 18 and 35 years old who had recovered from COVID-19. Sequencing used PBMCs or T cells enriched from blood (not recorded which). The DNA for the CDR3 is TGTGCCTGGAGTCGGGGGGCAAGATATCAGCCCCAGCATTTT. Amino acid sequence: CAWSRGARYQPQHF.